This T cell receptor beta chain was retrieved from a study of T-cell memory formation after mild COVID-19. Background on the study: TCR clusters were largely donor specific.

Study outcomes and limitations: Later expanders leaned CD4+, whereas day 15 to 85 contracting clones were balanced CD4/CD8.

As to this clonotype: The antigen remains undetermined.

Each CDR3 protein is one row after TCRdb ran MiXCR on the 5' RACE reads. The table records about 560,000 distinct CDR3 sequences, about 20% of them present only once. Germline assignment: CDR1 LNHDA and CDR2 SQIVND (reference sequence). This CDR3 spans 16 amino acids. Germline trimming cut 7 bases from V and 5 bases from J; bases unmatched to any gene: 13. The sequencing sample was made of PBMCs or a T cell subset sorted from them (not recorded which). This receptor was taken from an adult woman who had mild COVID-19 (a few samples of this study predate the infection). Cell type and time point are not known. The chain employs TRBV19 and TRBJ2-2; 7 bases map to TRBD2. Here the CDR3 reads CASKPSAGVRTGELFF. The DNA of the CDR3 is TGTGCCAGTAAGCCCTCCGCGGGAGTTAGAACCGGGGAGCTGTTTTTT.